A selection of T cell receptor beta chains follows, all from one sample in a study of blood T cell repertoires in COVID-19. The repertoire was sequenced with immunoSEQ multiplex PCR; TCRdb's copy has only in-frame clones and lacks some. The table has approximately 130,000 clones, just over 75% seen once. The sample consisted of peripheral blood. Every receptor here comes from a human donor in a cohort sampled during active COVID-19. Each CDR3 is given with its conserved first and last residue. Fields, in order: J gene, CDR3 length, clone size, V gene, D gene, CDR3 protein, CDR3 DNA. A D gene is named only where the DNA matches it firmly. Some rows mark clone size as missing; the rest say once, few, many or name a class of expanded clone.

J: TRBJ1-3
length: 15
size: once
V: TRBV7-9
D: TRBD1
CDR3: CASSFTGEKRDTIYF
DNA: TGTGCCAGCAGCTTCACAGGGGAGAAACGAGACACCATATATTTT

J: TRBJ2-7
length: 16
size: once
V: TRBV7-8
D: .
CDR3: CASSQGRGGAGYEQYF
DNA: TGTGCCAGCAGCCAAGGGAGGGGGGGGGCCGGGTACGAGCAGTACTTC

J: TRBJ1-6
length: 14
size: .
V: TRBV5-4
D: .
CDR3: CASSLDSGNSPLHF
DNA: TGTGCCAGCAGCTTGGACAGTGGTAATTCACCCCTCCACTTT

J: TRBJ1-2
length: 15
size: .
V: TRBV4-1
D: .
CDR3: CASSQAGPGGYGYTF
DNA: TGCGCCAGCAGCCAAGCTGGCCCGGGAGGCTATGGCTACACCTTC

J: TRBJ2-5
length: 16
size: .
V: TRBV7-6
D: TRBD2
CDR3: CASIDLAGGYQETQYF
DNA: TGTGCCAGCATCGACCTAGCGGGGGGCTACCAAGAGACCCAGTACTTC

J: TRBJ1-2
length: 13
size: .
V: TRBV6-5
D: TRBD1
CDR3: CASKGTALYGYTF
DNA: TGTGCCAGCAAGGGGACAGCCCTCTATGGCTACACCTTC

J: TRBJ2-7
length: 14
size: .
V: TRBV19
D: TRBD1
CDR3: CASSIGQGAYEQYF
DNA: TGTGCCAGTAGTATTGGACAGGGGGCCTACGAGCAGTACTTC

J: TRBJ2-2
length: 14
size: .
V: TRBV30
D: TRBD2
CDR3: CALTSGGSVGELFF
DNA: TGTGCCTTGACTAGCGGGGGGTCGGTCGGGGAGCTGTTTTTT

J: TRBJ1-4
length: 18
size: .
V: TRBV5-8
D: .
CDR3: CASSSPGGLTGTNEKLFF
DNA: TGTGCCAGCAGCTCACCGGGGGGACTGACGGGAACTAATGAAAAACTGTTTTTT

J: TRBJ2-2
length: 15
size: .
V: TRBV5-1
D: .
CDR3: CASSLNNMNTGELFF
DNA: TGCGCCAGCAGCTTGAATAATATGAACACCGGGGAGCTGTTTTTT

J: TRBJ1-1
length: 13
size: .
V: TRBV13
D: .
CDR3: CASSSTGIGEAFF
DNA: TGTGCCAGCAGCTCCACAGGGATTGGTGAAGCTTTCTTT

J: TRBJ1-4
length: 15
size: .
V: TRBV2
D: .
CDR3: CASSEADSYYEKLFF
DNA: TGTGCCAGCAGTGAAGCGGACAGTTATTATGAAAAACTGTTTTTT

J: TRBJ1-1
length: 17
size: .
V: TRBV19
D: .
CDR3: CASSMFPGSRIYTEAFF
DNA: TGTGCCAGTAGTATGTTTCCAGGGTCCCGAATATACACCGAAGCTTTCTTT

J: TRBJ2-5
length: 14
size: once
V: TRBV7-3
D: .
CDR3: CASSPGSSTEAQYF
DNA: TGTGCCAGCAGCCCCGGGTCCTCTACCGAGGCCCAGTACTTC

J: TRBJ1-2
length: 14
size: .
V: TRBV5-4
D: TRBD1
CDR3: CASSFSQGARGYTF
DNA: TGTGCCAGCAGCTTCTCCCAGGGGGCGCGAGGCTACACCTTC

J: TRBJ1-3
length: 15
size: .
V: TRBV19
D: .
CDR3: CATMDFSLGGNTIYF
DNA: TGTGCCACCATGGACTTCTCCCTGGGCGGAAACACCATATATTTT

J: TRBJ2-5
length: 14
size: .
V: TRBV15
D: .
CDR3: CATSRDPTGETQYF
DNA: TGTGCCACCAGCAGAGATCCGACGGGGGAGACCCAGTACTTC

J: TRBJ2-5
length: 15
size: .
V: TRBV10-3
D: .
CDR3: CAISDATSSQETQYF
DNA: TGTGCCATCAGTGACGCCACTAGCAGCCAAGAGACCCAGTACTTC

J: TRBJ1-2
length: 16
size: .
V: TRBV16
D: TRBD1
CDR3: CASSQSKPDRNYGYTF
DNA: TGTGCCAGCAGCCAATCTAAACCGGACAGGAACTATGGCTACACCTTC

J: TRBJ1-2
length: 14
size: .
V: TRBV19
D: .
CDR3: CASTPPGRSYGYTF
DNA: TGTGCCAGTACCCCGCCAGGCAGAAGCTATGGCTACACCTTC

J: TRBJ1-1
length: 15
size: .
V: TRBV16
D: TRBD1
CDR3: CASSQYRTGGTEAFF
DNA: TGTGCCAGCAGCCAATATCGGACAGGGGGGACTGAAGCTTTCTTT

J: TRBJ2-5
length: 15
size: .
V: TRBV5-1
D: .
CDR3: CASSLAVGAQETQYF
DNA: TGCGCCAGCAGCTTGGCCGTTGGGGCCCAAGAGACCCAGTACTTC

J: TRBJ2-1
length: 16
size: .
V: TRBV7-9
D: TRBD1
CDR3: CASSPLGQGVINEQFF
DNA: TGTGCCAGCAGCCCATTGGGACAGGGGGTGATCAATGAGCAGTTCTTC

J: TRBJ2-1
length: 19
size: .
V: TRBV20-1
D: .
CDR3: CSASSLVKSLGANYNEQFF
DNA: TGCAGTGCTAGTTCGCTGGTTAAATCCCTAGGGGCCAACTACAATGAGCAGTTCTTC

J: TRBJ2-5
length: 16
size: .
V: TRBV5-1
D: TRBD2
CDR3: CASSLSGTSGQETQYF
DNA: TGCGCCAGCAGCCTATCGGGGACTAGCGGACAAGAGACCCAGTACTTC

J: TRBJ1-5
length: 17
size: .
V: TRBV19
D: .
CDR3: CASSRHLVGGGNQPQHF
DNA: TGTGCCAGTAGTCGCCATTTAGTAGGGGGAGGCAATCAGCCCCAGCATTTT

J: TRBJ2-1
length: 14
size: .
V: TRBV4-1
D: TRBD1
CDR3: CASSQGTGFNEQFF
DNA: TGCGCCAGCAGCCAAGGGACAGGGTTTAATGAGCAGTTCTTC

J: TRBJ1-2
length: 13
size: .
V: TRBV18
D: .
CDR3: CASSEGSDYGYTF
DNA: TGTGCCAGCTCGGAGGGGTCAGACTATGGCTACACCTTC

J: TRBJ1-4
length: 14
size: .
V: TRBV18
D: .
CDR3: CASSRTATNEKLFF
DNA: TGTGCCAGCTCACGAACAGCAACTAATGAAAAACTGTTTTTT

J: TRBJ1-5
length: 14
size: .
V: TRBV19
D: .
CDR3: CASIPGYSNQPQHF
DNA: TGTGCCAGTATTCCCGGTTATAGCAATCAGCCCCAGCATTTT

J: TRBJ2-3
length: 13
size: .
V: TRBV27
D: TRBD2
CDR3: CASSSGARDTQYF
DNA: TGTGCCAGCAGTAGCGGGGCCCGGGATACGCAGTATTTT

J: TRBJ1-1
length: 14
size: .
V: TRBV15
D: .
CDR3: CATSSIAVVTEAFF
DNA: TGTGCCACCAGCAGTATTGCGGTCGTGACTGAAGCTTTCTTT

J: TRBJ1-2
length: 17
size: .
V: TRBV28
D: TRBD1
CDR3: CASSLFGGIGTGYGYTF
DNA: TGTGCCAGCAGTTTATTTGGGGGTATCGGGACAGGGTATGGCTACACCTTC

J: TRBJ1-6
length: 12
size: .
V: TRBV3-1/TRBV3-2
D: .
CDR3: CASSQGASALHF
DNA: TGTGCCAGCAGCCAAGGAGCCAGCGCCCTCCACTTT

J: TRBJ1-5
length: 16
size: .
V: TRBV5-6
D: .
CDR3: CASRWDGARNNQPQHF
DNA: TGTGCCAGCAGGTGGGATGGGGCGCGAAATAATCAGCCCCAGCATTTT

J: TRBJ1-6
length: 13
size: .
V: TRBV3-1/TRBV3-2
D: .
CDR3: CASSQGRDSPLHF
DNA: TGTGCCAGCAGCCAGGGGCGAGATTCACCCCTCCACTTT

J: TRBJ1-4
length: 15
size: once
V: TRBV28
D: TRBD1
CDR3: CASSLSGQGREKLFF
DNA: TGTGCCAGCAGTTTATCGGGACAGGGTAGAGAAAAACTGTTTTTT

J: TRBJ1-2
length: 14
size: .
V: TRBV5-1
D: TRBD1
CDR3: CASSFTGTGNGYTF
DNA: TGCGCCAGCAGCTTTACCGGGACAGGGAACGGCTACACCTTC

J: TRBJ2-4
length: 15
size: .
V: TRBV6-5
D: .
CDR3: CASSRGSKAKNIQYF
DNA: TGTGCCAGCAGTCGAGGATCAAAGGCCAAAAACATTCAGTACTTC

J: TRBJ1-2
length: 13
size: medium-sized
V: TRBV18
D: .
CDR3: CASSTGNDYGYTF
DNA: TGTGCCAGCTCTACAGGGAACGACTATGGCTACACCTTC

J: TRBJ2-1
length: 15
size: few
V: TRBV7-7
D: TRBD2
CDR3: CASSQGTSGVNEQFF
DNA: TGTGCCAGCAGCCAAGGGACTAGCGGGGTCAATGAGCAGTTCTTC

J: TRBJ1-2
length: 13
size: .
V: TRBV25-1
D: .
CDR3: CASSASTSRGYTF
DNA: TGTGCCAGCAGTGCGTCCACGAGCCGCGGCTACACCTTC

J: TRBJ2-2
length: 13
size: .
V: TRBV10-2
D: .
CDR3: CASSDTDTGELFF
DNA: TGCGCCAGCAGTGACACTGACACCGGGGAGCTGTTTTTT

J: TRBJ1-1
length: 13
size: .
V: TRBV12-3/TRBV12-4
D: .
CDR3: CASSSTVNTEAFF
DNA: TGTGCCAGCAGTTCGACAGTTAACACTGAAGCTTTCTTT

J: TRBJ2-2
length: 17
size: .
V: TRBV5-4
D: .
CDR3: CASSLPGKGANTGELFF
DNA: TGTGCCAGCAGCTTGCCGGGGAAAGGCGCGAACACCGGGGAGCTGTTTTTT

J: TRBJ1-2
length: 15
size: .
V: TRBV10-2
D: TRBD1
CDR3: CASRETQGGAYGYTF
DNA: TGCGCCAGCAGGGAAACTCAGGGGGGTGCCTATGGCTACACCTTC

J: TRBJ2-1
length: 19
size: .
V: TRBV2
D: TRBD1
CDR3: CASSEATSGGESSYNEQFF
DNA: TGTGCCAGCAGTGAAGCGACCTCAGGGGGAGAAAGCTCCTACAATGAGCAGTTCTTC

J: TRBJ2-1
length: 15
size: few
V: TRBV7-9
D: .
CDR3: CASSLWAGLYNEQFF
DNA: TGTGCCAGCAGCTTATGGGCAGGTCTTTACAATGAGCAGTTCTTC

J: TRBJ2-7
length: 14
size: .
V: TRBV6-5
D: TRBD2
CDR3: CASESAGGPYEQYF
DNA: TGTGCCAGCGAGTCGGCGGGGGGCCCCTACGAGCAGTACTTC

J: TRBJ1-1
length: 15
size: .
V: TRBV19
D: .
CDR3: CATKRGALMNTEAFF
DNA: TGTGCCACCAAGAGAGGAGCTTTAATGAACACTGAAGCTTTCTTT

J: TRBJ2-7
length: 14
size: .
V: TRBV30
D: TRBD2
CDR3: CAWRIAGATGEQYF
DNA: TGTGCCTGGAGAATAGCGGGGGCCACAGGGGAGCAGTACTTC

J: TRBJ1-2
length: 15
size: .
V: TRBV19
D: .
CDR3: CASSMVAGSFYGYTF
DNA: TGTGCCAGTAGTATGGTGGCAGGATCCTTCTATGGCTACACCTTC

J: TRBJ2-1
length: 15
size: .
V: TRBV2
D: .
CDR3: CASSIGLPSYNEQFF
DNA: TGTGCCAGTTCGATCGGTCTCCCGTCCTACAATGAGCAGTTCTTC